The entry below gives a single T cell receptor beta chain sequence along with its context. The data stem from a study of blood T cell repertoires in COVID-19. Study in general: The samples span acute and convalescent COVID-19 from the United States, Italy and Spain. PBMCs, B-cell-depleted T cells, or T cells provided the cDNA or gDNA that made up the material.

Here immunoSEQ multiplex PCR was the method, and the copy in TCRdb shows in-frame clones only, minus some. The repertoire has around 130,000 clones, about 86% of them found once; the top ten carry about 2%. Sequenced sample: peripheral blood. The origin of this receptor is a woman aged 50 to 65 with acute or convalescent COVID-19.

CDR3 sequence reads: CASSPFIAGGADEQFF. CDR3 nucleotides: TGTGCCAGCAGCCCATTCATAGCGGGGGGGGCTGATGAGCAGTTCTTC. The chain employs TRBV11-2 and TRBJ2-1, with TRBD2 identical over 11 bases. Germline-derived CDR1 and CDR2 are SGHAT and FQNNGV. J gave up 8 bases and V 5 bases, and 11 bases lay outside the gene matches. CDR3 length equals 16 residues.